This paragraph covers one TCR beta chain sequence. This record belongs to a study of technical replicates of blood from several donors. Sequenced by immunoSEQ multiplex PCR; TCRdb stores in-frame clones only, minus some. The sample has tens of thousands of clones, around nine tenths seen once. The material sequenced was T cells isolated from PBMCs. The sequence was obtained from a human donor in good health.

The CDR3 sequence: CASSLGLAGGTGELFF. CDR3 sequence (DNA): TGTGCCAGCAGCTTAGGCCTAGCGGGTGGGACCGGGGAGCTGTTTTTT. This chain connects TRBV7-8 to TRBJ2-2; 8 bases are shared with TRBD2. From germline, CDR1 is SGHVS and CDR2 FQNEAQ. V dropped 1 base and J dropped 5; count of bases not matched to a gene: 6. There are 16 residues in the CDR3.